The rows below give T cell receptor beta chains drawn from one sample of a study of blood T cell repertoires in COVID-19. Clones were read by immunoSEQ multiplex PCR, and TCRdb kept only the in-frame ones, dropping some. Of roughly 310,000 clones listed, 70% to 90% are singletons. The sequenced sample consisted of peripheral blood. The origin of the receptors is a woman in her 50s with active or convalescent COVID-19. Both conserved end residues are part of each CDR3. Fields, in order: D gene, clone size, J gene, V gene, CDR3 protein, CDR3 DNA. A D gene is named only where the DNA matches it firmly. Where a row states a size, it is once, few, many or the class of an expanded clone; other rows omit it.

TRBD1	-	TRBJ1-1	TRBV30	CAWGTGGTGNTEAFF	TGTGCCTGGGGCACAGGGGGAACAGGGAACACTGAAGCTTTCTTT
TRBD1	-	TRBJ1-6	TRBV2	CASLPGQTPSPLHF	TGTGCCAGCCTCCCGGGACAGACTCCTTCACCCCTCCACTTT
TRBD1	-	TRBJ1-2	TRBV2	CASNRQGVYGYTF	TGTGCCAGCAATAGACAGGGGGTCTATGGCTACACCTTC
-	-	TRBJ2-2	TRBV4-2	CASSQVGATAGELFF	TGTGCCAGCAGCCAAGTAGGAGCGACGGCCGGGGAGCTGTTTTTT
TRBD1	once	TRBJ1-5	TRBV9	CASSGTGLNQPQHF	TGTGCCAGCAGCGGGACAGGGTTGAATCAGCCCCAGCATTTT
-	-	TRBJ2-7	TRBV28	CASSPPAVRGEQYF	TGTGCCAGCAGTCCTCCGGCGGTCCGCGGCGAGCAGTACTTC
-	-	TRBJ2-7	TRBV6-5	CASMGATYEQYF	TGTGCCAGCATGGGGGCAACCTACGAGCAGTACTTC
TRBD2	-	TRBJ2-7	TRBV5-4	CASSFSGGPYEQYF	TGTGCCAGCAGCTTTAGCGGGGGCCCGTACGAGCAGTACTTC
-	-	TRBJ2-7	TRBV4-3	CASSQDRAGLSYEQYF	TGCGCCAGCAGCCAAGATAGGGCAGGGCTCTCCTACGAGCAGTACTTC
-	once	TRBJ1-1	TRBV12-5	CASGEVTEAFF	TGTGCTAGTGGGGAGGTCACTGAAGCTTTCTTT
-	-	TRBJ2-4	TRBV4-3	CASSQDKGDIQYF	TGCGCCAGCAGCCAAGATAAGGGGGACATTCAGTACTTC
TRBD1	-	TRBJ1-1	TRBV7-9	CASSLGQGNTEAFF	TGTGCCAGCAGCCTGGGACAGGGAAACACTGAAGCTTTCTTT
TRBD1	-	TRBJ2-7	TRBV7-2	CASSHTSGTGLFYEQYF	TGTGCCAGCAGCCACACTTCCGGGACAGGGCTGTTCTACGAGCAGTACTTC
-	-	TRBJ2-3	TRBV7-2	CASSLEARGPLGDTQYF	TGTGCCAGCAGCTTAGAAGCGCGGGGGCCCTTGGGAGATACGCAGTATTTT
-	-	TRBJ1-5	TRBV5-5	CASSLSGSGNQPQHF	TGTGCCAGCAGCTTGTCGGGGAGTGGCAATCAGCCCCAGCATTTT
-	-	TRBJ1-2	TRBV12-3/TRBV12-4	CASSTGTGYDYTF	TGTGCCAGCAGCACTGGAACAGGGTATGACTACACCTTC
-	-	TRBJ1-2	TRBV6-2/TRBV6-3	CASSLPEAYGYTF	TGTGCCAGCAGCCTTCCCGAGGCCTATGGCTACACCTTC
-	-	TRBJ1-1	TRBV18	CASSPLGAANTEAFF	TGTGCCAGCTCACCCTTGGGGGCAGCGAACACTGAAGCTTTCTTT
-	-	TRBJ1-3	TRBV6-2/TRBV6-3	CASSPRTSDIYF	TGTGCCAGCAGTCCCCGGACTTCCGACATATATTTT
-	-	TRBJ2-7	TRBV7-2	CASSLKGGDWREQYF	TGTGCCAGCAGCTTAAAGGGCGGGGACTGGAGGGAGCAGTACTTC
TRBD2	-	TRBJ2-3	TRBV5-1	CASSLGDGGRADTQYF	TGCGCCAGCAGCTTGGGCGACGGAGGGAGGGCAGATACGCAGTATTTT
-	-	TRBJ1-1	TRBV6-2/TRBV6-3	CASSYPSGGLNTEAFF	TGTGCCAGCAGTTACCCCTCGGGGGGCTTGAACACTGAAGCTTTCTTT